The TCR beta chain described here comes from a study of blood T cell repertoires in COVID-19. Study-wide background: Material from acute and convalescent COVID-19 was sourced from the United States, Italy and Spain. The analysed material was cDNA or gDNA that came from T cells, B-cell-depleted T cells, or PBMCs.

Trimming took off 0 bases at V and 0 bases at J, with 3 bases between the two ends. Germline CDR1 and CDR2: SGHRS and YFSETQ. The CDR3 runs 13 residues. Grouping used clinical history reported by participants in a survey and questionnaire. Per the original methods: Cell counts per sample came from amplifying reference gene primers. Generated by immunoSEQ multiplex PCR, the TCRdb table keeps only in-frame clones and is missing some. That table is the source of V, J and clone size, and D and trimming were worked out from the DNA. The sample lists roughly 400,000 clones, around nine tenths occurring once.

Sequencing was carried out using PBMCs or T cells enriched from blood (not recorded which). This receptor was obtained from a woman aged 30 to 39 who had recovered from COVID-19. This chain connects TRBV5-1 to TRBJ1-1; D gene uncertain. CDR3 nucleotide sequence: TGCGCCAGCAGCTTGGGTATGAACACTGAAGCTTTCTTT. Translated: CASSLGMNTEAFF.